Sequencing of this T cell receptor (beta chain) was carried out in a study of CD8+ T cells in alopecia areata. CD4+ cells from a handful of patients underwent sorting into CD25+CD127- cells. Notes on the study in general: Clonality was higher in lesional than normal scalp, especially in alopecia totalis/universalis.

Trimming at V came to 4 bases and at J to 0 bases, leaving 6 bases not matched to a gene. Germline CDR1 is MDHEN and CDR2 is SYDVKM. This CDR3 is built from 16 residues. This clone was found a few times. Its target is not known. Extracted from the samples, RNA was reverse transcribed into cDNA to serve as the sequencing template. The table came from immunoSEQ multiplex PCR; TCRdb's copy has only in-frame clones and leaves some out. The table records around 36,000 clones, more than 50% of them present only once. The sequence was collected from a human donor with alopecia areata. Sequencing input: CD4+ Tregs sorted from blood. V gene TRBV28 combines with J gene TRBJ2-7, with TRBD1 matching 10 bases. The CDR3 loop is CASSSPGQGTSYEQYF. DNA of the CDR3: TGTGCCAGCAGTTCCCCGGGACAGGGGACCTCCTACGAGCAGTACTTC.